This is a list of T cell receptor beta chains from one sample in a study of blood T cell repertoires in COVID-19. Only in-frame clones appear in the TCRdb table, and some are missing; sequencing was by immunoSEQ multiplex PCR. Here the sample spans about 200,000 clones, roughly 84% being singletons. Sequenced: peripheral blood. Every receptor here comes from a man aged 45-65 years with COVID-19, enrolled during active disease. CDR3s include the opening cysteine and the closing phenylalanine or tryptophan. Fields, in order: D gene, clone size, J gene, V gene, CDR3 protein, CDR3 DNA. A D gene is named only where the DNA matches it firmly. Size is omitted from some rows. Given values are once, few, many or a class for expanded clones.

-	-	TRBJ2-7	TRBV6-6	CASRESLSYEQYF	TGTGCCAGCAGGGAGAGCCTCTCCTACGAGCAGTACTTC
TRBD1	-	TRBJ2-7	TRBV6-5	CASGTGLTYEQYF	TGTGCCAGCGGGACAGGGCTAACCTACGAGCAGTACTTC
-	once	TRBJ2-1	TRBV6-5	CASSYSLSNEQFF	TGTGCCAGCAGTTACTCTCTCTCCAATGAGCAGTTCTTC
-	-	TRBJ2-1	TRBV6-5	CASSYGRRTNEQFF	TGTGCCAGCAGTTACGGGCGCCGCACGAATGAGCAGTTCTTC
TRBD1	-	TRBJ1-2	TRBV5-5	CASSPGQDFFGYTF	TGTGCCAGCAGTCCGGGACAGGATTTCTTTGGCTACACCTTC
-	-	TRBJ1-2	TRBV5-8	CASSWGVHGYTF	TGTGCCAGCAGTTGGGGAGTTCATGGCTACACCTTC
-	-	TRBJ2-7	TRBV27	CASSRQGFAYEQYF	TGTGCCAGCAGTCGTCAGGGGTTCGCCTACGAGCAGTACTTC
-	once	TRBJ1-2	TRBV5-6	CASSARPTGNYGYTF	TGTGCCAGCAGCGCCCGACCAACAGGGAACTATGGCTACACCTTC
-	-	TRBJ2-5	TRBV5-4	CASSLAGPYRVGETQYF	TGTGCCAGCAGCTTGGCCGGGCCCTACAGGGTCGGAGAGACCCAGTACTTC
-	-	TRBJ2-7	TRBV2	CASSEVGFGGEQYF	TGTGCCAGCAGTGAAGTGGGTTTCGGGGGCGAGCAGTACTTC
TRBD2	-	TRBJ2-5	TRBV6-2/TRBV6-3	CASSRASGGETQYF	TGTGCCAGCAGTAGGGCTAGCGGCGGGGAGACCCAGTACTTC
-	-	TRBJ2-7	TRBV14	CASSQDRYEQYF	TGTGCCAGCAGCCAAGACAGGTACGAGCAGTACTTC
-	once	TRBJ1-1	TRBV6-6	CASSTGSFTEAFF	TGTGCCAGCAGCACAGGGTCATTCACTGAAGCTTTCTTT
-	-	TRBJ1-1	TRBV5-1	CASSLDMNTEAFF	TGCGCCAGCAGCTTGGACATGAACACTGAAGCTTTCTTT
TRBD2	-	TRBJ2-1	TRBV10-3	CAISEAAWLAGVGQFF	TGTGCCATCAGTGAGGCGGCATGGCTAGCGGGAGTTGGGCAGTTCTTC
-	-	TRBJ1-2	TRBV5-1	CASSLTDLYGYTF	TGCGCCAGCAGCCTAACAGATCTCTATGGCTACACCTTC
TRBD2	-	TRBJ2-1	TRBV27	CASGLAGHQGYNEQFF	TGTGCCAGTGGACTAGCGGGACACCAAGGATACAATGAGCAGTTCTTC